These 14 T cell receptor beta chains came from one sample sequenced in a study of a mutant IDH1 vaccine in newly diagnosed glioma. These TCRs' antigens remain unknown. Clones were read by immunoSEQ multiplex PCR, and TCRdb kept only the in-frame ones, dropping some. The sample holds around 50,000 clones, 65% seen once. Time point here: week 47, end of study. Topical imiquimod was applied with each vaccine dose, which held 300 ug of mutant IDH1 20-mer peptide. Specimen: peripheral blood mononuclear cells (PBMCs), collected from a glioma patient whose treatment included an IDH1 peptide vaccine. The receptors come from a man aged 40-50 years with glioma. Some clones in this sample may be carry-over from other donors' samples.

This chain connects TRBV10-2 to TRBJ2-7, with D unclear. The CDR3 consists of 16 residues. From germline, CDR1 is WSHSY and CDR2 SAAADI. Trimming took 0 bases from V and 1 from J, leaving 13 bases between them. The CDR3 nucleotides read TGCGCCAGCAGTGAGTCGTTAGGTGGCGGATCCTACGAGCAGTACTTC. Amino acid sequence: CASSESLGGGSYEQYF.

V and J are TRBV27 and TRBJ1-1, with TRBD1 identical over 7 bases. This CDR3 is built from 12 residues. J was trimmed by 4 bases and V by 10 bases; bases with no gene match: 6. Germline V gene data show CDR1 as MNHEY and CDR2 as SMNVEV (reference sequence). The CDR3 is CATMGQFTEAFF. The CDR3 DNA follows: TGTGCCACGATGGGACAGTTCACTGAAGCTTTCTTT.

The chain links TRBV6-1 to TRBJ2-7; TRBD1 is a possible D gene (6 bases). This CDR3 is 14 amino acids long. The V gene's germline CDR1 is MNHNS and CDR2 SASEGT. Deletions cut 3 bases from V and 6 bases from J, with 15 bases between. The CDR3: CASSDLGQSSEQYF. In nucleotides, the CDR3 is TGTGCCAGCAGTGACCTGGGACAATCCAGCGAGCAGTACTTC.

This clone has a single count. This sequence joins TRBV6-6 and TRBJ1-2; TRBD1 is a possible D gene (6 bases). Germline V gene sequence: CDR1 MNHNY, CDR2 SVGAGI (reference sequence). The ends were cut back, 6 bases at V and 1 base at J, with 12 bases in the middle. This CDR3 is built from 14 residues. The CDR3 nucleotides read TGTGCCAGCAGACCGTGGGACAATAACTATGGCTACACCTTC. Encoded protein: CASRPWDNNYGYTF.

The chain uses TRBV9 and TRBJ2-5, with 9 bases matching TRBD1. J gave up 5 bases and V 3 bases, and 8 bases lay outside the gene matches. CDR3 length: 15 residues. Germline V gene lookup returns CDR1 SGDLS and CDR2 YYNGEE. The CDR3, as DNA: TGTGCCAGCAGCGCGACAGGGGGTAATGAGGAGACCCAGTACTTC. Encoded protein: CASSATGGNEETQYF. Looking up the rest from reference TRBV9 and TRBJ2-5 gives the full variable domain: DSGVTQTPKHLITATGQRVTLRCSPRSGDLSVYWYQQSLDQGLQFLIQYYNGEERAKGNILERFSAQQFPDLHSELNLSSLELGDSALYFCASSATGGNEETQYFGPGTRLLVL.

V is TRBV19 and J is TRBJ2-1; tentatively, D is TRBD1 (6 bases). Germline values: CDR1 LNHDA, CDR2 SQIVND (reference sequence). V dropped 6 bases and J dropped 3 bases, with 12 bases sitting between them. The CDR3 is made up of 14 amino acids. In DNA, the CDR3 is TGTGCCAGTAGCTACAGGGCGTACTACAATGAGCAGTTCTTC. As protein: CASSYRAYYNEQFF.

The CDR3 nucleotides are TGTGCCAGCAGTCTCTCGGTCGGGGCAGATACGCAGTATTTT. Protein product: CASSLSVGADTQYF. This chain links TRBV2 with TRBJ2-3, with D tentatively TRBD2 (5 bases). This CDR3 region has 14 residues. Germline V gene sequence: CDR1 SNHLY, CDR2 FYNNEI. Trimming removed 5 bases at V and 4 bases at J, with 13 bases between.

This clone was observed once. CDR3 protein: CASNNRGTGTGELFF. DNA for the CDR3: TGTGCCAGCAATAACAGGGGCACTGGCACCGGGGAGCTGTTTTTT. The gene calls are TRBV6-6 and TRBJ2-2; TRBD1 matches 7 bases. The CDR3 has 15 residues. Losses at the gene ends were 7 bases for V and 4 bases for J; bases not matched to a gene: 9. Per the germline V gene, CDR1 is MNHNY and CDR2 is SVGAGI (reference sequence).

This clone was found a few times. The V call is TRBV7-9, the J call TRBJ2-3; TRBD2 aligns across 16 bases. The J segment lost 6 bases and the V segment lost 5 bases, leaving 5 bases of the junction unmatched. Germline lookup yields CDR1 SEHNR and CDR2 FQNEAQ (reference sequence). This CDR3 region has 16 residues. In nucleotides, the CDR3 is TGTGCCAGCAGCCCGGGACTAGCGGGGGGGCCTGATACGCAGTATTTT. It encodes CASSPGLAGGPDTQYF.

This clone was detected only once. The chain recombines TRBV13 with TRBJ1-1; tentative D call: TRBD1 (6 bases). Germline CDR1 and CDR2: PRHDT and FYEKMQ (reference sequence). The CDR3 has 14 amino acids. V was pared by 1 base and J by 2 bases, with 8 bases between. CDR3 residues: CASSLDRENTEAFF. Written as DNA, the CDR3 is TGTGCCAGCAGCTTAGACAGGGAAAACACTGAAGCTTTCTTT.

The gene calls are TRBV29-1 and TRBJ2-4; TRBD2 aligns across 7 bases. The V gene's germline CDR1 is SQVTM and CDR2 ANQGSEA. V shed 1 base, J shed 6 bases, and the junction held 6 bases outside the gene matches. CDR3 length equals 14 residues. CDR3 bases: TGCAGCGTTGAAGCCAACGAGCGGGGAAACATTCAGTACTTC. This gives the protein CSVEANERGNIQYF.

V gene TRBV7-6 combines with J gene TRBJ2-7, with TRBD1 matching over 10 bases. Germline lookup yields CDR1 SGHVS and CDR2 FNYEAQ. The CDR3 has 14 amino acids. J gave up 3 bases and V 2 bases, and 1 base lay outside the gene matches. DNA of the CDR3: TGTGCCAGCAGCTTATGGGACAGGGGCTACGAGCAGTACTTC. Protein: CASSLWDRGYEQYF.

This sequence joins TRBV4-2 and TRBJ1-1; D is undetermined. In germline, CDR1 is LGHNA, CDR2 YNFKEQ. Trimming stripped 3 bases from V and 1 base from J, with 6 bases between. This CDR3 comprises 13 residues. For the CDR3, the DNA is TGTGCCAGCAGCCACGACGAGAACACTGAAGCTTTCTTT. It specifies CASSHDENTEAFF.

This clone occurred once. The V and J genes are TRBV2 and TRBJ2-5, with D possibly TRBD2 on 6 matching bases. The V end was cut by 3 bases, the J end by 4 bases, with 18 bases between. The CDR3 extends over 16 amino acids. Germline-derived CDR1 and CDR2 are SNHLY and FYNNEI. The DNA for the CDR3 is TGTGCCAGCAGTGATAGTTTGGCTAGGGGAGGAGAGACCCAGTACTTC. It yields the protein CASSDSLARGGETQYF.